This T cell receptor (beta chain) was profiled in a study of a mutant IDH1 vaccine in newly diagnosed glioma. Study in general: The treated group averaged 40.4 years old and was about 60% male, approximately 38% female. Patients' prior therapy spanned radiotherapy, temozolomide, or both; most underwent both. Overall study results and limits: Most patients, roughly 92%, showed vaccine-induced immune responses.

The CDR3 loop spans 17 amino acids. Trimming at V came to 1 base and at J to 2 bases, leaving 8 bases not matched to a gene. Germline V lookup: CDR1 SGHVS, CDR2 FQNEAQ. The assay was immunoSEQ multiplex PCR, and TCRdb's table has in-frame clones only and misses some. The data contain around 56,000 clones, about 91% of them singletons. A note on this clone: Its antigen remains unidentified.

The time point denotes: baseline, week 1 (first vaccination visit). Stated treatment: pre-vaccination baseline after standard-of-care therapy. Every donor had a new WHO grade 3 or 4 astrocytoma that was IDH1-mutant, with loss of nuclear ATRX. The specimen comprised PBMCs, sampled from a glioma patient treated with radiotherapy, temozolomide or both. The chain joins TRBV7-8 to TRBJ2-7; 10 bases are a match to TRBD2. This clonotype originated in a man aged 45-65 years with glioma. CDR3 nucleotides: TGTGCCAGCAGCTTAGGGACTAGCGGCGGCAAGACCTACGAGCAGTACTTC. Translating gives CASSLGTSGGKTYEQYF. The whole variable domain, filled in from reference TRBV7-8 and TRBJ2-7, reads GAGVSQSPRYKVAKRGQDVALRCDPISGHVSLFWYQQALGQGPEFLTYFQNEAQLDKSGLPSDRFFAERPEGSVSTLKIQRTQQEDSAVYLCASSLGTSGGKTYEQYFGPGTRLTVT.